This T cell receptor (beta chain) was sequenced for a study of cytomegalovirus exposure and HLA in healthy donors (TCRdb year 2017). For context, the study as a whole: According to an earlier analysis of around 600 of the donors, about 190 million T cells yielded roughly 110 million unique TCR beta sequences and 276 Gb of sequence data. An early release that covered some 630 HLA-typed donors contained approximately 320 gigabases of sequencing data and about 84 million unique TCR sequences. Of the approximately 400 genotyped donors, 81% were placed in the genetic ancestry cluster associated with self-reported Caucasian donors. The study aimed to test whether cataloging public T cell receptors could reveal signatures of past pathogen exposure. Using immunosequencing, the study profiled T cell repertoires from fewer than 850 subjects and related those repertoires to cytomegalovirus serostatus. Besides the first cohort of under 700 subjects, a separate validation cohort made up of roughly 120 different subjects was used. To predict cytomegalovirus infection status, the study combined high-throughput TCR immunosequencing, statistical association of individual TCRs with disease status, and machine learning. To study patterns of TCR occurrence, a later analysis re-analyzed previously published TCR beta repertoires from under 750 donors and added high-resolution HLA genotyping. In the later analysis, no new phenotypic data were used to find candidate immune exposures; instead, reliance was placed on TCR beta sequences and their occurrence across donors. In an earlier analysis of a few hundred of the donors, high-throughput TCR beta sequencing was used to judge whether each TCR beta V gene segment behaved as functional or pseudogenic. Alongside the repertoire data, information on donor age, sex, ethnicity and CMV serostatus was compiled. A later genetic analysis used genome-wide SNP genotypes for about three fifths of the 666 donors, treating that subset as a discovery cohort. Every repertoire in the discovery cohort had been generated on one and the same sequencing platform. HLA typing included class I and class II loci at four-digit resolution. Typing coverage varied by locus: 629-630 donors for A, B, C, DRB1 and DQB1; roughly 510 for DQA1; over 600 for DPA1; under 490 for DPB1. Roughly 5 DR-DQ haplotypes were handled as single units for association and clustering, since linkage in the cohort was strong. Among about 360 genotyped donors of the cohort, an average of approximately 240,000 unique TCR beta nucleotide sequences were sequenced per donor, roughly 20% of them non-productive. What the study reported, not specific to this receptor: Across donors, most TCR sequences were observed very rarely, whereas some public TCRs were present in many individuals. In both the original and validation cohorts, the classifier was reported to diagnose cytomegalovirus status with high specificity and sensitivity. A few of the identified cytomegalovirus-associated TCR beta chains were confirmed in vitro to be specific for cytomegalovirus antigens. Because HLA typing was unavailable for some donors at each locus, only the typed subset was used in association tests. Some IMGT-functional V segments, including TRBV6-2 and TRBV6-3, could not be told apart with the 87-base-pair reads, so those segments were excluded. In an earlier analysis of under 600 of the donors, most TCR beta V segments were observed in productive rearrangements about 87% or about 30% of the time, broadly matching IMGT annotations. Specific HLA alleles were associated with 15,000 to 20,000 TCR beta sequences at a false discovery rate of 0.05 in a later analysis. According to the authors, the approach could potentially be generalized to other disease states and immunological phenotypes. In the study, about 150 TCR beta chains were listed as associated with cytomegalovirus. A further reported finding was that TCR beta sequences accurately predicted the HLA-A and HLA-B alleles for most subjects in the first cohort. Correlated functional status among segregating V segments might reflect linkage disequilibrium, but an unknown experimental factor could not be ruled out. A later genetic analysis reported fewer N-insertions in productive TCRs among donors in an Asian-associated ancestry cluster than the roughly 690-donor mean. The cohort was sequenced for TCR beta chains only, and without alpha or paired-chain data the features that could be detected were limited. In a later analysis, most CMV-associated TCR beta chains were found to appear HLA-restricted, with HLA associations seemingly driven largely by CMV exposure. In a later analysis, HLA-associated TCR beta chains were found to be more clonally expanded and to have lower generation probabilities than equally common non-associated chains. A later genetic analysis associated a missense DCLRE1C variant with V-gene and J-gene trimming of TCR beta chains, and an independent cohort replicated the association. A group of highly shared sequence variants was considered likely to be a technical artifact of the sequencing pipeline. Presence/absence analyses assumed roughly uniform sequencing depth across donors, an assumption that may not hold. When HLA alleles, especially DR and DQ, strongly co-occurred, attributing TCR associations to individual alleles was difficult. Several of the top co-occurrence clusters appeared to be linked to parvovirus B19, influenza, CMV and Epstein-Barr virus, according to a later analysis. Because counts were too low, seventeen rarely observed V segments, including chromosome 9 orphons, were excluded from the earlier analysis of 587 of the donors. In a later analysis, TCR association rates were found to vary across HLA loci, with the most associated TCRs seen for DRB1 alleles and the fewest for HLA-C alleles. The only immune exposure information available for the cohort was CMV serostatus.

The library was made by the immunoSEQ multiplex PCR assay. For the multiplex PCR, a mixture combining 60 forward primers for TCR Vbeta segments and 13 reverse primers for TCR Jbeta segments was used. The CDR3 region of rearranged TCR beta genes was amplified from genomic DNA by a multiplex PCR assay. On the Illumina HiSeq System, the amplified TCR beta libraries were sequenced as 87-base-pair reads. Processing in the source paper ran as follows. Across the 640 or so repertoires, a later analysis counted tens of millions of unique TCR beta chains, 9.5 million to 13 million of which were shared by at least two donors. To remove PCR and sequencing errors, raw reads were error-corrected and collapsed into unique sequences using a nearest-neighbor algorithm that merged closely related sequences. CDR3 sequences were aligned to IMGT reference sequences to assign V, D and J gene segments. For a sequence to be retained, at least a six-nucleotide match to both a V gene segment and a J gene segment was required. A rearrangement counted as productive if the CDR3 had no stop codons and remained in frame with V and J, and every other rearrangement counted as non-productive. Following IMGT convention, CDR3 was defined as the stretch from the second conserved V-encoded cysteine up to the conserved J-encoded phenylalanine. Sequences without an unambiguous match to a single V gene segment were excluded from the earlier analysis of a few hundred of the donors. In an earlier analysis of almost 600 of the donors, a V segment was called functional when productive rearrangements were above 56.7%, and segregating when the standard deviation between donors exceeded 5%. To diagnose cytomegalovirus status from the catalog of TCR beta chain sequences, a statistical classification framework was built. A later analysis assigned V and J genes by comparing TCR nucleotide sequences with IMGT/GENE-DB human TR gene sequences. The TCRdist pipeline was used in a later analysis to assign CDR3 sequences and most-parsimonious VDJ recombination scenarios. In a later analysis, each TCR beta chain was defined by its CDR3 amino acid sequence together with its V-gene family, and reads lacking a unique V-gene family were excluded. As a way to deal with suspected cross-contamination and a sequencing artifact, a later analysis dropped nearly 600 nucleotide sequences that were highly shared and had low generation probability. For each public chain, a later analysis derived a clonal expansion index from normalized ranks of inferred template counts within each repertoire. A later analysis computed generation probabilities with a VDJ recombination model fitted to out-of-frame rearrangements, and checked the results against IGoR. In a later analysis, TCR-TCR, TCR-HLA and TCR-CMV co-occurrence was scored with hypergeometric tests, and a repertoire-size bias correction was applied to TCR pairs. In a later analysis, false discovery rates were estimated by permuting HLA or CMV assignments 20 times. A later analysis grouped co-occurring TCRs with DBSCAN, adding TCRdist sequence similarity when clustering within HLA-allele-positive subsets. For co-occurrence clustering, repertoires with fewer than 30,000 or more than 120,000 public chains were excluded, along with a handful of repertoires with anomalous nucleotide sharing. This immuneACCESS table, as held by TCRdb, lists in-frame sequences with V and J called but not all clones. Of the missing ones, under half trace to an unresolved V gene in checked studies; the others have no known cause. V, J and clone size are those of that table, while D and trimming were read from the DNA. In this sample the table shows approximately 160,000 clones, approximately 72% of which occur a single time. The top ten hold approximately 1.5% of the sample.

As concerns this clone: What antigen it recognizes has not been identified. Base-call qualities are not available, and no considerably larger clone is one nucleotide away.

The cohort consisted of approximately 690 healthy bone marrow donors. At the time of sampling, all cohort members were nominally healthy, though unrecorded immune exposures were likely present. The donor tested CMV seronegative and was one of the 352 seronegative cohort members. A peripheral blood sample was collected from each donor, and TCR beta sequencing was performed on peripheral blood mononuclear cells. Genomic DNA was extracted from the blood cell samples with the Qiagen DNeasy Blood Extraction Kit. A distance of 24 bases separates the germline ends of V and J, which lose 2 bases and 4 bases respectively. CDR1 and CDR2 were assigned from the germline V gene as SGDLS and YYNGEE. The CDR3 has 18 amino acids, counting the end cysteine and phenylalanine. Only the CDR3 DNA stays, 54 bases, in frame from base 1.

Sequenced material: PBMCs. The clonotype comes from a man in his fifties or sixties in good health and CMV-seronegative. The V and J genes are TRBV9 and TRBJ1-1; possibly the D gene is TRBD1, per 6 matching bases. The nucleotide sequence reads as follows: TGTGCCAGCAGCGTCAAGTCCGGGACACCCACATTGGGCACTGAAGCTTTCTTT. It encodes CASSVKSGTPTLGTEAFF. The CDR3 plus the reference TRBV9 and TRBJ1-1 genes for the other parts give the full variable domain: DSGVTQTPKHLITATGQRVTLRCSPRSGDLSVYWYQQSLDQGLQFLIQYYNGEERAKGNILERFSAQQFPDLHSELNLSSLELGDSALYFCASSVKSGTPTLGTEAFFGQGTRLTVV.